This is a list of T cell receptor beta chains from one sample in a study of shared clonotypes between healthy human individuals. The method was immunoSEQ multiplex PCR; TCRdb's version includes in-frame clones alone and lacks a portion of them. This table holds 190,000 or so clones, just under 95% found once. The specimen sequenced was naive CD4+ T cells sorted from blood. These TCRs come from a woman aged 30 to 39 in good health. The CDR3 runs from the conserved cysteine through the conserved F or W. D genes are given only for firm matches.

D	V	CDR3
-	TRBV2	CASRPGQMGRNEQFF
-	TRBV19	CASSTLLPGELFF
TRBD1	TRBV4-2	CASSPQGASPYGYTF
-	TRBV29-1	CSVELAGLTDTQYF
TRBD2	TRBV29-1	CSVGLAGNEQYF
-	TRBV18	CASSAGTDQPQHF
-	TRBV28	CASRPGAVNQPQHF
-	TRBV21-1	CASSSKGQTYEQYF
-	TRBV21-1	CASSRGVWDTSYEQYF
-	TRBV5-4	CASSLAGHALMNTEAFF
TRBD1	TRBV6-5	CASNLGTAKETQYF
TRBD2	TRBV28	CASRPSGRAGEQFF
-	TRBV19	CASSIDPAPRAEAFF
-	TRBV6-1	CASSALGAGTGELFF
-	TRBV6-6	CASSSYRVYEQYF
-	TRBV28	CASSLSQGLNSGNTIYF
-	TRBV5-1	CASSPRGVNYGYTF
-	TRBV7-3	CASSPSSNQPQHF
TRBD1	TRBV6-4	CASSVVPTGYTEAFF